This TCR beta chain was identified during a study of blood T cells in healthy people across ages. Broader study findings: More naive CD4+ cells and higher diversity marked long-lived donors relative to aged donors. Per million T cells, TCR beta diversity dropped roughly linearly as age increased. Across samples, TCR beta diversity tracked strongly with naive T cell percentage.

With respect to this clonotype: Its antigen is currently unknown.

This CDR3 is built from 14 residues. Germline CDR1 and CDR2: DFQATT and SNEGSKA (reference sequence). Trimming removed 6 bases from V and 0 bases from J, with 12 bases in between. Through a sample-barcoded 5' primer and a J-beta primer mix, a second PCR was run for 7 to 11 cycles. TCRdb ran MiXCR on the 5' RACE reads and lists one entry per CDR3 protein. The profile covers 1.2 million to 1.5 million distinct CDR3 sequences, with almost 60% appearing a single time and over 5% taken by the ten largest. Drawing of peripheral blood yielded about 10 milliliters from each donor. The gene calls are TRBV20-1 and TRBJ1-5; D not resolved. The TCR originated in a man aged 18 to 29 in good health. Sequencing was performed on blood. CDR3 loop: CSASRGYSNQPQHF. The CDR3 nucleotides read TGCAGTGCGTCACGGGGTTATAGCAATCAGCCCCAGCATTTT.